This passage covers 18 T cell receptor beta chains from one sample sequenced in a study of T cell responses to AZD1222 COVID-19 vaccine. Some clones are missing from TCRdb's copy, which holds only in-frame ones; the method was immunoSEQ multiplex PCR. The sample carries about 100,000 clones, 85% to 90% recorded once. The sequenced sample was peripheral blood, obtained on day 0 of AZD1222 vaccination. The receptors shown here come from an adult in good health.

The V call is TRBV7-3, the J call TRBJ2-1; tentatively, D is TRBD2 (6 bases). Germline V gives CDR1 SGHTA, CDR2 FQGTGA. With 1 base removed from V and 3 bases from J, the gap between germline ends came to 13 bases. The CDR3 runs to 16 residues. The CDR3, as DNA: TGTGCCAGCAGCTTAAGGGCGCCGGGACTCTACAATGAGCAGTTCTTC. Residues: CASSLRAPGLYNEQFF.

This clone is a singleton in its sample. The chain has TRBV7-2 and TRBJ1-2, with D maybe TRBD1 (5 bases). This CDR3 region has 13 residues. Germline V gene sequence: CDR1 SGHTA, CDR2 FQGNSA. Trimming left V 5 bases short and J 4 bases short, with 11 bases between. CDR3 region: CASSRDALYGYTF. The CDR3 region has the DNA TGTGCCAGCAGCCGGGACGCCCTCTATGGCTACACCTTC.

This clone appeared once. J is TRBJ2-6 and V is TRBV6-2 or TRBV6-3; the D is unclear. Trimming took off 3 bases at V and 0 bases at J, with 12 bases between the two ends. The germline gives CDR1 MNHEY, CDR2 SVGEGT. This CDR3 contains 17 residues. CDR3 region: CASSYPASPSGANVLTF. CDR3 in DNA: TGTGCCAGCAGTTATCCCGCCAGCCCCTCTGGGGCCAACGTCCTGACTTTC.

V is TRBV7-3 and J is TRBJ1-1; unclear D gene. V dropped 2 bases and J dropped 5 bases, with 9 bases sitting between them. Germline V gene lookup returns CDR1 SGHTA and CDR2 FQGTGA. This CDR3 is built from 13 residues. CDR3 nucleotide sequence: TGTGCCAGCAGCTTATCGGTGGGGACTGAAGCTTTCTTT. It codes for CASSLSVGTEAFF.

V gene TRBV28 combines with J gene TRBJ1-2; 8 positions match TRBD1. Germline CDR1 is MDHEN and CDR2 is SYDVKM. V was pared by 5 bases and J by 2 bases, with 13 bases of the junction left unmatched. There are 17 residues in the CDR3. This chain's CDR3 is CASSVIGPGQVNYGYTF. CDR3 sequence (DNA): TGTGCCAGCAGTGTCATTGGACCGGGACAGGTGAACTATGGCTACACCTTC.

V usage is TRBV19 and J usage is TRBJ2-3; D gene unclear. Germline CDR1 is LNHDA and CDR2 is SQIVND (reference sequence). The CDR3 has 15 amino acids. V lost 3 bases, J lost 2 bases, and 12 bases lay in between. The CDR3, as DNA: TGTGCCAGTAGTATCAGAGCCGACCTCACAGATACGCAGTATTTT. Residues: CASSIRADLTDTQYF.

The chain uses TRBV9 and TRBJ2-5; a possible D gene is TRBD2 (7 bases). Germline CDR1 is SGDLS and CDR2 is YYNGEE. The CDR3 runs 15 residues. The V end was cut by 2 bases, the J end by 4 bases, with 15 bases between. CDR3 region: CASSVRGATLETQYF. The CDR3 DNA reads TGTGCCAGCAGCGTTCGGGGGGCAACATTAGAGACCCAGTACTTC.

This sequence joins TRBV7-2 and TRBJ1-4; D gene ambiguous. Germline V lookup: CDR1 SGHTA, CDR2 FQGNSA. Trimming cost V 1 base and J 8 bases, with 17 bases left between them. This CDR3 comprises 16 residues. As DNA, the CDR3 is TGTGCCAGCAGCTTAGGGTTCAGACGGGGAGGGGAAAAACTGTTTTTT. This gives the protein CASSLGFRRGGEKLFF.

This chain uses TRBV5-6 with TRBJ1-5; unclear D gene. The length of the CDR3 is 15 residues. CDR1 is SGHDT and CDR2 is YYEEEE in the germline V gene. Deletions cut 3 bases from V and 2 bases from J, with 12 bases between. As DNA, the CDR3 is TGTGCCAGCAGCTCGAGCGGGGTGGGCAATCAGCCCCAGCATTTT. It yields the protein CASSSSGVGNQPQHF.

The chain employs TRBV7-2 and TRBJ1-1, with D uncertain. The V end lost 0 bases, the J end lost 6 bases, and 2 bases lay between the germline ends. There are 11 residues in the CDR3. Per the germline V gene, CDR1 is SGHTA and CDR2 is FQGNSA. CDR3 loop: CASSLAAEAFF. CDR3 bases: TGTGCCAGCAGCTTAGCAGCTGAAGCTTTCTTT.

Comment on this clone: Other nucleotide sequences from this sample produce the same CDR3. V usage is TRBV4-1 and J usage is TRBJ2-7; D possibly matches TRBD1 or TRBD2 (6 bases each). From germline, CDR1 is MGHRA and CDR2 YSYEKL. This CDR3 has 15 residues. Between the trimmed V and J ends, which lost 0 bases and 4 bases, there was a span of 13 bases. CDR3 loop: CASSQDDGGGYEQYF. CDR3 nucleotides: TGCGCCAGCAGCCAAGATGACGGGGGCGGGTACGAGCAGTACTTC.

This clone has more than one count but fewer than ten. This chain links TRBV7-9 with TRBJ2-5; D gene ambiguous. The V end was cut by 1 base, the J end by 0 bases, with 9 bases between. Germline assignment: CDR1 SEHNR and CDR2 FQNEAQ (reference sequence). The CDR3 consists of 15 residues. In DNA, the CDR3 is TGTGCCAGCAGCTTAGATCACTACCACCAAGAGACCCAGTACTTC. Protein product: CASSLDHYHQETQYF.

The chain uses TRBV11-2 and TRBJ2-7; a weak D match, TRBD2 (6 bases). Trimming removed 0 bases from V and 6 bases from J, with 12 bases in between. The CDR3 consists of 14 residues. CDR1 SGHAT and CDR2 FQNNGV come from the germline V gene. CDR3 sequence reads: CASSLEGGYGEQYF. CDR3 sequence (DNA): TGTGCCAGCAGCTTAGAAGGAGGGTACGGCGAGCAGTACTTC.

The rearrangement uses TRBV7-2 and TRBJ2-7, with 8 bases aligning to TRBD2. Germline V gives CDR1 SGHTA, CDR2 FQGNSA. This CDR3 comprises 16 residues. V lost 0 bases, J lost 6 bases, and 10 bases stayed unmatched. The CDR3 reads CASSLAPPGGGIEQYF. The CDR3 nucleotides read TGTGCCAGCAGCTTAGCCCCCCCCGGCGGGGGGATCGAGCAGTACTTC.

The chain links TRBV19 to TRBJ2-1; D is ambiguous. The CDR3 sequence is 13 residues long. V lost 5 bases and J lost 7, with 12 bases in between. Per the germline V gene, CDR1 is LNHDA and CDR2 is SQIVND (reference sequence). CDR3 amino acids: CASSPRTRNEQFF. CDR3 nucleotide sequence: TGTGCCAGTAGTCCCCGGACGCGGAATGAGCAGTTCTTC.

The chain uses TRBV27 and TRBJ2-3; 8 nucleotides agree with TRBD1. CDR1 MNHEY and CDR2 SMNVEV come from the germline V gene (reference sequence). The CDR3 totals 13 residues. V gave up 10 bases and J gave up 3 bases; unmatched junction bases: 6. The CDR3 sequence is CATRGLGTDTQYF. CDR3 DNA: TGTGCCACCAGGGGGCTGGGGACAGATACGCAGTATTTT.

The J gene is TRBJ2-7, the V gene TRBV6-8, with D perhaps matching TRBD2 (5 bases). Germline V gene sequence: CDR1 MNHGY, CDR2 SAAAGT. Between the trimmed V and J ends, which lost 8 bases and 2 bases, there was a span of 19 bases. This CDR3 spans 15 amino acids. CDR3 coding DNA: TGTGCCAGCCACCCCGGAGGCGGGCCGCCCTACGAGCAGTACTTC. It specifies CASHPGGGPPYEQYF.

The chain links TRBV5-1 to TRBJ2-1, with TRBD2 identical over 9 bases. Unmatched junction bases numbered 10, after V lost 0 bases and J lost 6 bases. The CDR3 covers 17 residues. Germline values: CDR1 SGHRS, CDR2 YFSETQ. CDR3 DNA: TGCGCCAGCAGCTTGGCCCCGTCTGGCGGGGGGGCCAATGAGCAGTTCTTC. As protein: CASSLAPSGGGANEQFF. Combining the CDR3 with reference TRBV5-1 and TRBJ2-1 gives the whole variable domain KAGVTQTPRYLIKTRGQQVTLSCSPISGHRSVSWYQQTPGQGLQFLFEYFSETQRNKGNFPGRFSGRQFSNSRSEMNVSTLELGDSALYLCASSLAPSGGGANEQFFGPGTRLTVL.